This is a list of T cell receptor beta chains from one sample in a study of shared clonotypes between healthy human individuals. Produced via immunoSEQ multiplex PCR; TCRdb's table is partial and in-frame only. This table holds fewer than 2.5 million clones, approximately 93% found once. What was sequenced was naive CD4+ T cells from PBMCs. The receptors here all came from a man between 18 and 29 years old in good health. Some clones in this sample may be carry-over from other donors' samples. Each CDR3 is given with its conserved first and last residue. D genes are given only for firm matches. Size is omitted from some rows. Given values are once, few, many or a class for expanded clones.

d_gene: -; v_gene: TRBV10-3; abundance: -; j_gene: TRBJ2-7; CDR3aa: CAIQTLYEQYF; CDR3nt: TGTGCCATCCAAACCCTCTACGAGCAGTACTTC
d_gene: -; v_gene: TRBV28; abundance: -; j_gene: TRBJ1-1; CDR3aa: CASRIQFGVNTEAFF; CDR3nt: TGTGCCAGCAGAATACAGTTTGGGGTGAACACTGAAGCTTTCTTT
d_gene: TRBD1; v_gene: TRBV7-2; abundance: -; j_gene: TRBJ1-1; CDR3aa: CASSSDRELYTEAFF; CDR3nt: TGTGCCAGCAGCTCGGACAGGGAACTCTACACTGAAGCTTTCTTT
d_gene: TRBD1; v_gene: TRBV18; abundance: -; j_gene: TRBJ2-7; CDR3aa: CASSPDHGTGEDEQYF; CDR3nt: TGTGCCAGCTCACCCGACCACGGGACAGGGGAGGACGAGCAGTACTTC
d_gene: -; v_gene: TRBV28; abundance: -; j_gene: TRBJ1-3; CDR3aa: CASYRWQGSSGNTIYF; CDR3nt: TGTGCCAGCTATCGGTGGCAGGGGAGCTCTGGAAACACCATATATTTT
d_gene: TRBD2; v_gene: TRBV18; abundance: -; j_gene: TRBJ2-5; CDR3aa: CASSPRGRASETQYF; CDR3nt: TGTGCCAGCTCACCGCGGGGGAGGGCCTCGGAGACCCAGTACTTC
d_gene: -; v_gene: TRBV15; abundance: -; j_gene: TRBJ2-1; CDR3aa: CATSRVAEQFF; CDR3nt: TGTGCCACCAGCAGAGTGGCTGAGCAGTTCTTC
d_gene: -; v_gene: TRBV6-1; abundance: -; j_gene: TRBJ2-2; CDR3aa: CASSWRVNTGELFF; CDR3nt: TGTGCCAGCAGCTGGAGGGTAAACACCGGGGAGCTGTTTTTT
d_gene: TRBD2; v_gene: TRBV2; abundance: -; j_gene: TRBJ2-2; CDR3aa: CASTEGGRGGELFF; CDR3nt: TGTGCCAGCACCGAAGGCGGGAGGGGCGGGGAGCTGTTTTTT
d_gene: -; v_gene: TRBV28; abundance: -; j_gene: TRBJ1-2; CDR3aa: CASRELRGAAYGYTF; CDR3nt: TGTGCCAGCAGGGAGTTGCGGGGGGCAGCCTATGGCTACACCTTC
d_gene: -; v_gene: TRBV7-3; abundance: -; j_gene: TRBJ1-2; CDR3aa: CASSLLTGIRGYTF; CDR3nt: TGTGCCAGCAGCTTACTAACAGGGATCCGTGGCTACACCTTC
d_gene: TRBD1; v_gene: TRBV7-9; abundance: -; j_gene: TRBJ1-1; CDR3aa: CASSLQGAGTEAFF; CDR3nt: TGTGCCAGCAGCTTACAGGGGGCAGGGACTGAAGCTTTCTTT
d_gene: TRBD2; v_gene: TRBV5-1; abundance: once; j_gene: TRBJ2-3; CDR3aa: CASSAGTSGPTDTQYF; CDR3nt: TGCGCCAGCAGCGCCGGGACTAGCGGACCCACAGATACGCAGTATTTT
d_gene: TRBD2; v_gene: TRBV5-1; abundance: -; j_gene: TRBJ2-7; CDR3aa: CASSLSSGTYEQYF; CDR3nt: TGCGCCAGCAGCTTGAGTAGCGGGACCTACGAGCAGTACTTC
d_gene: TRBD1; v_gene: TRBV25-1; abundance: -; j_gene: TRBJ1-3; CDR3aa: CASAEVGDRGLGNTIYF; CDR3nt: TGTGCCAGCGCAGAGGTGGGGGACAGGGGGCTTGGAAACACCATATATTTT
d_gene: -; v_gene: TRBV5-1; abundance: -; j_gene: TRBJ2-7; CDR3aa: CASSHRTNSYEQYF; CDR3nt: TGCGCCAGCAGCCATCGGACAAACTCCTACGAGCAGTACTTC
d_gene: TRBD1; v_gene: TRBV28; abundance: -; j_gene: TRBJ2-7; CDR3aa: CASSHRTGVHEQYF; CDR3nt: TGTGCCAGCAGTCATAGGACAGGGGTCCACGAGCAGTACTTC
d_gene: TRBD1; v_gene: TRBV5-1; abundance: -; j_gene: TRBJ1-4; CDR3aa: CASSLSGQGNEKLFF; CDR3nt: TGCGCCAGCAGCTTATCCGGACAGGGTAATGAAAAACTGTTTTTT
d_gene: TRBD1; v_gene: TRBV28; abundance: -; j_gene: TRBJ2-2; CDR3aa: CASSSGQGHTGELFF; CDR3nt: TGTGCCAGCAGTTCGGGACAGGGTCACACCGGGGAGCTGTTTTTT
d_gene: -; v_gene: TRBV4-1; abundance: -; j_gene: TRBJ2-5; CDR3aa: CASSQSAGFNQETQYF; CDR3nt: TGCGCCAGCAGCCAGTCAGCGGGTTTCAACCAAGAGACCCAGTACTTC
d_gene: TRBD2; v_gene: TRBV9; abundance: -; j_gene: TRBJ2-1; CDR3aa: CASSVSLAGRSYNEQFF; CDR3nt: TGTGCCAGCAGCGTCTCGCTAGCGGGACGCTCCTACAATGAGCAGTTCTTC
d_gene: TRBD1; v_gene: TRBV2; abundance: once; j_gene: TRBJ1-1; CDR3aa: CASSYTGAGGTEAFF; CDR3nt: TGTGCCAGCAGTTATACAGGGGCAGGGGGAACTGAAGCTTTCTTT
d_gene: -; v_gene: TRBV9; abundance: -; j_gene: TRBJ2-5; CDR3aa: CASSVGGRNHQETQYF; CDR3nt: TGTGCCAGCAGCGTAGGGGGGAGAAACCACCAAGAGACCCAGTACTTC
d_gene: TRBD2; v_gene: TRBV5-1; abundance: -; j_gene: TRBJ2-2; CDR3aa: CASSWLASGQGGELFF; CDR3nt: TGCGCCAGCAGCTGGTTGGCTAGCGGGCAGGGCGGGGAGCTGTTTTTT
d_gene: -; v_gene: TRBV28; abundance: -; j_gene: TRBJ1-1; CDR3aa: CASSSQTEEAFF; CDR3nt: TGTGCCAGCAGTTCCCAAACAGAGGAAGCTTTCTTT
d_gene: -; v_gene: TRBV5-6; abundance: -; j_gene: TRBJ1-2; CDR3aa: CASSLGLNYGYTF; CDR3nt: TGTGCCAGCAGCTTGGGGCTTAACTATGGCTACACCTTC
d_gene: -; v_gene: TRBV29-1; abundance: -; j_gene: TRBJ2-7; CDR3aa: CSVEDSPTYGQYF; CDR3nt: TGCAGCGTTGAGGACAGCCCAACCTACGGGCAGTACTTC
d_gene: -; v_gene: TRBV7-2; abundance: -; j_gene: TRBJ1-4; CDR3aa: CASSSGRGEKLFF; CDR3nt: TGTGCCAGCAGCTCAGGGCGGGGGGAAAAACTGTTTTTT
d_gene: -; v_gene: TRBV7-2; abundance: -; j_gene: TRBJ2-7; CDR3aa: CASSLGTGRKTDEQYF; CDR3nt: TGTGCCAGCAGCTTAGGCACGGGGCGCAAGACTGACGAGCAGTACTTC
d_gene: -; v_gene: TRBV7-9; abundance: -; j_gene: TRBJ2-2; CDR3aa: CASTKESTWELFF; CDR3nt: TGTGCCAGCACCAAAGAAAGTACGTGGGAGCTGTTTTTT
d_gene: -; v_gene: TRBV7-3; abundance: once; j_gene: TRBJ1-1; CDR3aa: CASSSGAGTEAFF; CDR3nt: TGTGCCAGCAGCTCAGGGGCTGGCACTGAAGCTTTCTTT
d_gene: -; v_gene: TRBV5-1; abundance: -; j_gene: TRBJ2-2; CDR3aa: CASSLGVTGELFF; CDR3nt: TGCGCCAGCAGCCTGGGCGTAACCGGGGAGCTGTTTTTT
d_gene: TRBD1; v_gene: TRBV2; abundance: -; j_gene: TRBJ1-1; CDR3aa: CASSGPRQGDTEAFF; CDR3nt: TGTGCCAGCAGCGGACCTAGACAGGGAGATACTGAAGCTTTCTTT
d_gene: -; v_gene: TRBV9; abundance: -; j_gene: TRBJ2-2; CDR3aa: CASSVTTNTGELFF; CDR3nt: TGTGCCAGCAGCGTAACGACGAACACCGGGGAGCTGTTTTTT
d_gene: -; v_gene: TRBV29-1; abundance: -; j_gene: TRBJ2-3; CDR3aa: CSADRASTDTQYF; CDR3nt: TGCAGCGCCGACAGAGCTAGCACAGATACGCAGTATTTT